This TCR beta chain was profiled in a study of CD8+ T cells in alopecia areata. V gave up 6 bases and J gave up 6 bases; unmatched junction bases: 12. Germline V gives CDR1 SQVTM, CDR2 ANQGSEA. This CDR3 has 14 residues. cDNA reverse transcribed from extracted RNA served as the sequencing template. The repertoire was sequenced with immunoSEQ multiplex PCR; TCRdb's copy has only in-frame clones and lacks some. The table records over 150,000 clones, about three fifths of them present only once. Noted treatment: oral pan-JAK inhibitor, 5-10 mg twice daily. The TCR originated in a human donor with alopecia areata. The V gene is TRBV29-1, the J gene TRBJ1-2, with 8 nucleotides matching TRBD1. The input for sequencing was CD8+ T cells sorted from blood, taken at week 24, from a patient treated with tofacitinib. The CDR3 region is CSVRLRGPSDGYTF. CDR3 coding DNA: TGCAGCGTCCGACTCAGGGGGCCCTCGGATGGCTACACCTTC.